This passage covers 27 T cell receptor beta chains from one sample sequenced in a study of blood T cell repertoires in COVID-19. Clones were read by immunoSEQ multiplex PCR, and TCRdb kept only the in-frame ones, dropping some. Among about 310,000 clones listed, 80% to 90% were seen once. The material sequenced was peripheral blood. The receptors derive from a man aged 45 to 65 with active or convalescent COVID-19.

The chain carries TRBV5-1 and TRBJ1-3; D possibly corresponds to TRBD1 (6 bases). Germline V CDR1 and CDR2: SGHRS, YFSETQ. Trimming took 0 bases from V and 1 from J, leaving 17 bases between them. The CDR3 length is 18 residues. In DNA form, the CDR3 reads TGCGCCAGCAGCTTGGAGTCCGGGGACACCGGGTCTGGAAACACCATATATTTT. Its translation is CASSLESGDTGSGNTIYF.

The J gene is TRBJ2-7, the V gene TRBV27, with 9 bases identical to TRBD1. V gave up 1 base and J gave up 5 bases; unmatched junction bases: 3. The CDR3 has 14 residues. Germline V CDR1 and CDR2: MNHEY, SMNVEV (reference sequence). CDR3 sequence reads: CASSLYTGGDEQYF. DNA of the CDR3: TGTGCCAGCAGTTTATATACAGGGGGCGACGAGCAGTACTTC.

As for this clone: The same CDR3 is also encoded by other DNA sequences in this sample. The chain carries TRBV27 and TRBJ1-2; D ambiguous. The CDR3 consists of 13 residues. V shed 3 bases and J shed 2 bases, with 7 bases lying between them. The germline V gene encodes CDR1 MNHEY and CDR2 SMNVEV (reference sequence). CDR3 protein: CASSFGQNYGYTF. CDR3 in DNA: TGTGCCAGCAGTTTTGGGCAGAACTATGGCTACACCTTC.

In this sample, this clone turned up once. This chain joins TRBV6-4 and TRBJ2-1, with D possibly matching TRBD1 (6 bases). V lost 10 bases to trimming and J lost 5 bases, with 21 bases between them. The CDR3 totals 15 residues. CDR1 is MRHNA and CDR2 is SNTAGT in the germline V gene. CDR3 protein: CATSKGGAVDNEQFF. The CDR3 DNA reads TGTGCCACCTCGAAAGGGGGAGCAGTCGACAATGAGCAGTTCTTC.

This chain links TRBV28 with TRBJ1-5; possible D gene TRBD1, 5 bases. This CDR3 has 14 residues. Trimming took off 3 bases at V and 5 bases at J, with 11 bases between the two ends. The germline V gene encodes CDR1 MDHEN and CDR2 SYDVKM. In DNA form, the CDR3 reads TGTGCCAGCAGTTTTGGGGCAGGCCATCAGCCCCAGCATTTT. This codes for CASSFGAGHQPQHF. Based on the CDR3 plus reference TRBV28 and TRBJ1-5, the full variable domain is DVKVTQSSRYLVKRTGEKVFLECVQDMDHENMFWYRQDPGLGLRLIYFSYDVKMKEKGDIPEGYSVSREKKERFSLILESASTNQTSMYLCASSFGAGHQPQHFGDGTRLSIL.

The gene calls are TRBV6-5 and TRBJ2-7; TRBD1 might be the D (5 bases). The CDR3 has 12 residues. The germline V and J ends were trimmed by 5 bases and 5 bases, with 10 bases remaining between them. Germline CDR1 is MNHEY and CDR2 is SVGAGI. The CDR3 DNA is TGTGCCAGCAGTACTCAGGGTGACGAGCAGTACTTC. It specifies CASSTQGDEQYF.

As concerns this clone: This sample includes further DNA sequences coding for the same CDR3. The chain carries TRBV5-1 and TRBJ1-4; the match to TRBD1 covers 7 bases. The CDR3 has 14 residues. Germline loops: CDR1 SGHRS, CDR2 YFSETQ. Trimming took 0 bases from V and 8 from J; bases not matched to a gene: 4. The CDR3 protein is CASSLGQGGEKLFF. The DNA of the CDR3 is TGCGCCAGCAGCTTGGGACAGGGCGGAGAAAAACTGTTTTTT. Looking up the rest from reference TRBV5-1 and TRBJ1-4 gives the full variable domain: KAGVTQTPRYLIKTRGQQVTLSCSPISGHRSVSWYQQTPGQGLQFLFEYFSETQRNKGNFPGRFSGRQFSNSRSEMNVSTLELGDSALYLCASSLGQGGEKLFFGSGTQLSVL.

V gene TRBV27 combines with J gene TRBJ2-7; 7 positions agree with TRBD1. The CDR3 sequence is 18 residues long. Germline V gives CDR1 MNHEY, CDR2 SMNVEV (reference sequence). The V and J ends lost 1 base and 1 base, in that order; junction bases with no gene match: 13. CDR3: CASSLYRQGVTISYEQYF. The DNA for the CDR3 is TGTGCCAGCAGTTTATATAGGCAGGGGGTAACGATTTCCTACGAGCAGTACTTC.

CDR3 sequence (DNA): TGTGCCTGTCCCGGGACAGGGGCTAACGTTGGCACCGGGGAGCTGTTTTTT. Its translation: CACPGTGANVGTGELFF. The V gene is TRBV7-8, the J gene TRBJ2-2; 10 nucleotides align to TRBD1. From germline, CDR1 is SGHVS and CDR2 FQNEAQ. The CDR3 runs to 17 residues. The V segment lost 11 bases and the J segment 4 bases; nucleotides outside the gene matches: 16.

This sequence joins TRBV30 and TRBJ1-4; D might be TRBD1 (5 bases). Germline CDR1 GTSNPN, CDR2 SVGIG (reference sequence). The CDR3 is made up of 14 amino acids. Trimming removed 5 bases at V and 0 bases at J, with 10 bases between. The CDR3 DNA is TGTGCCTGGGCATCAGGGACAACTAATGAAAAACTGTTTTTT. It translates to CAWASGTTNEKLFF.

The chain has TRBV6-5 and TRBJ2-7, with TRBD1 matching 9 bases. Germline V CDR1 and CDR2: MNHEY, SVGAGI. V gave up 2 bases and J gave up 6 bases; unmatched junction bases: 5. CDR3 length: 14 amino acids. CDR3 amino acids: CASSYGTGKSEQYF. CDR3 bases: TGTGCCAGCAGTTACGGGACAGGGAAGAGCGAGCAGTACTTC.

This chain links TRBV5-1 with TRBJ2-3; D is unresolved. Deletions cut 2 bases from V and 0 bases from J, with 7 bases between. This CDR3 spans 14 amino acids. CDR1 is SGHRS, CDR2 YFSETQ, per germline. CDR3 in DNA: TGCGCCAGCAGCTTCCAGTTAAGCACAGATACGCAGTATTTT. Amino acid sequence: CASSFQLSTDTQYF.

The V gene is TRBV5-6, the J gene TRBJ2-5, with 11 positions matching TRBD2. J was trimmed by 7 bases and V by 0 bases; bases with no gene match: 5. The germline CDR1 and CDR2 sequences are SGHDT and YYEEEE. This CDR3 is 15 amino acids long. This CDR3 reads CASSLAVAGGATQYF. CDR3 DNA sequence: TGTGCCAGCAGCTTGGCGGTAGCGGGGGGGGCGACCCAGTACTTC.

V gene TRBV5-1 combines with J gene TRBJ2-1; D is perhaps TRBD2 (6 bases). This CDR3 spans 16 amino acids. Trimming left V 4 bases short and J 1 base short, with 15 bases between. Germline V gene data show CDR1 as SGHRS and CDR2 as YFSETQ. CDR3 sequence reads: CASSARLGGSYNEQFF. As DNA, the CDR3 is TGCGCCAGCAGCGCCCGTTTAGGAGGGTCCTACAATGAGCAGTTCTTC. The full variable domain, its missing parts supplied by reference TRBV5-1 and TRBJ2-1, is KAGVTQTPRYLIKTRGQQVTLSCSPISGHRSVSWYQQTPGQGLQFLFEYFSETQRNKGNFPGRFSGRQFSNSRSEMNVSTLELGDSALYLCASSARLGGSYNEQFFGPGTRLTVL.

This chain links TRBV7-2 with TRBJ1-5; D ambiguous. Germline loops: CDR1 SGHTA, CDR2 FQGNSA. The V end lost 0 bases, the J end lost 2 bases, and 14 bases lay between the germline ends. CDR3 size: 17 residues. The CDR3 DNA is TGTGCCAGCAGCTTAGCGGAGAGGCCCTTGGGCAATCAGCCCCAGCATTTT. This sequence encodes CASSLAERPLGNQPQHF. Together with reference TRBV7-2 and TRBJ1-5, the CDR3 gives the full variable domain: GAGVSQSPSNKVTEKGKDVELRCDPISGHTALYWYRQSLGQGLEFLIYFQGNSAPDKSGLPSDRFSAERTGGSVSTLTIQRTQQEDSAVYLCASSLAERPLGNQPQHFGDGTRLSIL.

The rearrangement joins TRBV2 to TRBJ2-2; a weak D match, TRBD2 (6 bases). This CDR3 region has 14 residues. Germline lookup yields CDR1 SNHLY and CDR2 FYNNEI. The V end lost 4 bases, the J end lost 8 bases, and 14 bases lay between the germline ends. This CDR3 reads CASSVLAVLGELFF. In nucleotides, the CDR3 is TGTGCCAGCAGTGTGTTAGCGGTGTTAGGGGAGCTGTTTTTT.

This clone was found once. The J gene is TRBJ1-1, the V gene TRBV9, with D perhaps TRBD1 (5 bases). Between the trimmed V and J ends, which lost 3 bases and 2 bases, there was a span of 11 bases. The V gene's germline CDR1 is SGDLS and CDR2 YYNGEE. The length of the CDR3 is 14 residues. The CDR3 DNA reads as TGTGCCAGCAGCGAACGGGGGTTTAACACTGAAGCTTTCTTT. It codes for CASSERGFNTEAFF.

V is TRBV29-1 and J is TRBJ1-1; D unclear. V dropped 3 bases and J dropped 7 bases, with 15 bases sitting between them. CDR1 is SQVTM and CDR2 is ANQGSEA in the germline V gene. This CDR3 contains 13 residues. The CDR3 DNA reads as TGCAGCGTTGATCTGGCCCCAGGACTTGAAGCTTTCTTT. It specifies CSVDLAPGLEAFF.

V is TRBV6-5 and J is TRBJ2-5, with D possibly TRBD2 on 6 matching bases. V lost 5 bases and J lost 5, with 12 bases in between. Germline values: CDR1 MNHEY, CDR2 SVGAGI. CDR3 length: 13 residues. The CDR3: CASSHRLEETQYF. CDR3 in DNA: TGTGCCAGCAGTCACCGACTAGAGGAGACCCAGTACTTC.

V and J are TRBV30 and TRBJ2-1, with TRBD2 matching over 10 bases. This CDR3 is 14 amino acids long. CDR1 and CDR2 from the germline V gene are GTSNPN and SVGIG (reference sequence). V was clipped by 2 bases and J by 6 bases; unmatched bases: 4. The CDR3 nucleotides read TGTGCCTGGAGTCTACTAGCGGGAATCAATGAGCAGTTCTTC. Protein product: CAWSLLAGINEQFF.

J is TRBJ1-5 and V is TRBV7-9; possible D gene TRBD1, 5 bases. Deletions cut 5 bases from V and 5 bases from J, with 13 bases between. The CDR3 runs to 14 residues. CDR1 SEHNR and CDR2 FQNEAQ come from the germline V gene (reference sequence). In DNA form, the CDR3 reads TGTGCCAGCAGCCTCAGTGGGGGGGATCAGCCCCAGCATTTT. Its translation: CASSLSGGDQPQHF.

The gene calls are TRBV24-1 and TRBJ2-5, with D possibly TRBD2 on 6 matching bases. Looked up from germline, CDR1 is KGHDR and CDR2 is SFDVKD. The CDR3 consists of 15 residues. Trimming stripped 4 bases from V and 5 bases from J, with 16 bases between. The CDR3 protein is CATSERGMGEETQYF. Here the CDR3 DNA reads TGTGCCACCAGTGAACGGGGGATGGGGGAGGAGACCCAGTACTTC.

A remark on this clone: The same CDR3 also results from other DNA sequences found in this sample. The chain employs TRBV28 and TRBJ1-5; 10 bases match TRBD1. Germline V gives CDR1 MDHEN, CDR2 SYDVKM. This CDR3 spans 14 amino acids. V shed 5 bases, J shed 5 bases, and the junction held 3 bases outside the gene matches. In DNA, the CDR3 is TGTGCCAGCAGTCGGGACAGGGGTTATCAGCCCCAGCATTTT. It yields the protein CASSRDRGYQPQHF.

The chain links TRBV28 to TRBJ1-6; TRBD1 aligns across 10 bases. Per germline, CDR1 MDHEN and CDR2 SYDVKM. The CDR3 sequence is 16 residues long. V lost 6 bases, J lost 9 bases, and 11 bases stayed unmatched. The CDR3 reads CASSPHAGQGSSPLHF. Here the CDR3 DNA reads TGTGCCAGCAGCCCCCATGCGGGACAGGGGAGTTCACCCCTCCACTTT.

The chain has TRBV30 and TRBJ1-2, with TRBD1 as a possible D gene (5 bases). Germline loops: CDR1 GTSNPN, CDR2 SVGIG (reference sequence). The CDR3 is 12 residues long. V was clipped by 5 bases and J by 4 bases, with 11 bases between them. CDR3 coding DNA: TGTGCCTGGGGGGCCCGCTTCTATGGCTACACCTTC. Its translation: CAWGARFYGYTF.

The CDR3 reads CASSSRTGGLQPQHF. The CDR3 nucleotides are TGTGCCAGCAGTTCCCGGACAGGGGGCCTTCAGCCCCAGCATTTT. This chain links TRBV6-2 or TRBV6-3 with TRBJ1-5; 11 nucleotides align to TRBD1. The length of the CDR3 is 15 residues. Germline CDR1 is MNHEY and CDR2 is SVGEGT. With 4 bases clipped from V and 6 bases from J, the junction kept 5 bases outside the gene matches.

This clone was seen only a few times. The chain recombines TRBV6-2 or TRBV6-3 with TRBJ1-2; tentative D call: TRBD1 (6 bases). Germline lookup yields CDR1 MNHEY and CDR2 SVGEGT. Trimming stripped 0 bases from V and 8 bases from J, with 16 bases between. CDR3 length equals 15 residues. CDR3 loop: CASSYSDSRARGYTF. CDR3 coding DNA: TGTGCCAGCAGTTACTCGGACAGTCGGGCGCGAGGCTACACCTTC.